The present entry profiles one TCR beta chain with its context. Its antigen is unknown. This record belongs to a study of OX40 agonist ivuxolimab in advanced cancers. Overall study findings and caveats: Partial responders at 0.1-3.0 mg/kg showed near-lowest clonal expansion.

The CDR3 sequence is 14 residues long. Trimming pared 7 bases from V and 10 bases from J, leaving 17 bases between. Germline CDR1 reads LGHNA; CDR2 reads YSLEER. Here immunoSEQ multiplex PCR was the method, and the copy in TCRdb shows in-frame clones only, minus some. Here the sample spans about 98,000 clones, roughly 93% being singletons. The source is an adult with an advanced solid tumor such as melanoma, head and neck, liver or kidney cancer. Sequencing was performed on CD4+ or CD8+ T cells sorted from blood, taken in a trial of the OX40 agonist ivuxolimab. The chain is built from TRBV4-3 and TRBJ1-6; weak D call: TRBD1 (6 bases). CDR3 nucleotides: TGCGCCAGCACGTACGCGGGGGGCATATCACCCCTCCACTTT. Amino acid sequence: CASTYAGGISPLHF.